The present T cell receptor (beta chain) was sequenced within a study of T cell repertoires in cytomegalovirus infection. Overall study: Public TCR beta signatures marked donors with CMV infection and the matching HLA. Notes on the study in general: Based on cumulative public TCR beta family frequency, carriers of CMV plus the relevant HLA were identified. What dominated the ex vivo response were HLA-C-restricted CMV-specific TCR beta clonotypes.

This CDR3 spans 11 amino acids. The V segment lost 5 bases and the J segment 14 bases; nucleotides outside the gene matches: 4. Germline V gene data show CDR1 as KGHDR and CDR2 as SFDVKD. For this clonotype: The antigen is unknown.

TCRdb reprocessed the reads via MiXCR and lists one record per CDR3 protein. The sample holds 600,000 to 700,000 distinct CDR3 sequences, approximately 33% seen once. The sequence came from a human donor in good health (CMV status not recorded). Some clones in this sample may be carry-over from other donors' samples. The rearrangement uses TRBV24-1 and TRBJ2-1; the match to TRBD1 covers 8 bases. The starting material was cultured PBMCs, obtained from culture after CMV antigen stimulation. The CDR3 region is CATSAETGEFF. The CDR3 region has the DNA TGTGCCACCAGTGCCGAGACAGGGGAGTTCTTC.